The subject of this entry is one TCR beta chain. Its specificity is unknown. This entry is derived from a study of cytomegalovirus exposure and HLA in healthy donors. Looking at the study overall: A preliminary data release comprised 80 million to 95 million unique TCRs obtained from HLA-typed donors. Findings and caveats of the study: Apparent HLA restriction characterized most CMV-associated TCR beta chains in a later analysis. When the data were analyzed later, several of the most significant clusters appeared to be linked to common viral pathogens. The listing of 150 to 200 TCR beta chains classed them as cytomegalovirus-associated.

Germline-derived CDR1 and CDR2 are WSHSY and SAAADI. The junction had 12 bases not matched to a gene; V was cut back by 9 bases and J by 2 bases. CDR3 length equals 15 residues. The PCR had 60 Vbeta and 13 Jbeta primers. Measured with immunoSEQ multiplex PCR; TCRdb has only the in-frame clones, and not every one. The sample has some 80,000 clones; roughly 74% are singletons. Sequences were obtained from PBMCs. The V call is TRBV10-2, the J call TRBJ2-7; 8 positions agree with TRBD2. The TCR sequence derives from a man aged 35 to 55 in good health and CMV-seronegative. The CDR3 DNA reads as TGCGCCAGTAATATTCCGGGACTAGGAGCCTACGAGCAGTACTTC. It is translated as CASNIPGLGAYEQYF.